This paragraph reports one TCR beta chain. The record originates from a study of T cell changes during pregnancy in multiple sclerosis. The data were produced by immunoSEQ multiplex PCR, yet TCRdb's version contains in-frame clones alone and is incomplete. The data contain about 47,000 clones, about 92% of them seen just once; the ten biggest clones take up roughly 2.2%. CDR3 size: 17 residues. CDR1 and CDR2 (germline): SGHNT, YYREEE (reference sequence). V gave up 1 base and J gave up 5 bases; unmatched junction bases: 8. The sequence came from a female donor with multiple sclerosis, enrolled in a pregnancy study. The genes are TRBV5-4 and TRBJ2-2, with 10 bases that match TRBD2. The source material was peripheral blood, sampled in the third trimester of pregnancy. CDR3 DNA sequence: TGTGCCAGCAGCTTGCTGGGGACTAGCGCCAAAACCGGGGAGCTGTTTTTT. It translates to CASSLLGTSAKTGELFF.